The text below deals with one T cell receptor (beta chain). Its antigen is as yet unknown. The V and J ends lost 0 bases and 6 bases, in that order; junction bases with no gene match: 15. This CDR3 has 18 amino acids. From germline, CDR1 is SGHRS and CDR2 YFSETQ. This sample is drawn from a study of post-analysis software for immune sequencing data. Across the study: The disease courses spanned relapsing-remitting, secondary progressive and progressive-relapsing forms of multiple sclerosis.

Incorporated into the TCR beta cDNA libraries were unique molecular identifiers, which served to reduce PCR and sequencing biases. The authors obtained some 500,000 cDNA molecules from roughly 1 to 10 million T cells. TCRdb re-called the PCR reads through MiXCR, storing one row per CDR3 protein. The sample has roughly 540,000 distinct CDR3 sequences, under 40% seen once. Overall study findings and caveats: When patients were compared with controls, 5 or 6 TRBV segments were more frequent, TRBV5-6, TRBV5-1 and TRBV20-1 among them. Significantly lower normalized Chao1 diversity was found in patients with multiple sclerosis relative to controls.

The chain joins TRBV5-1 to TRBJ2-3, with 8 bases identical to TRBD2. The sequencing input was blood. This receptor was taken from a girl aged 2-17 years with multiple sclerosis. CDR3 coding DNA: TGCGCCAGCAGCTTGGCCCGGAGTAGCGGGGAGCTCGAGGATACGCAGTATTTT. Its protein is CASSLARSSGELEDTQYF.